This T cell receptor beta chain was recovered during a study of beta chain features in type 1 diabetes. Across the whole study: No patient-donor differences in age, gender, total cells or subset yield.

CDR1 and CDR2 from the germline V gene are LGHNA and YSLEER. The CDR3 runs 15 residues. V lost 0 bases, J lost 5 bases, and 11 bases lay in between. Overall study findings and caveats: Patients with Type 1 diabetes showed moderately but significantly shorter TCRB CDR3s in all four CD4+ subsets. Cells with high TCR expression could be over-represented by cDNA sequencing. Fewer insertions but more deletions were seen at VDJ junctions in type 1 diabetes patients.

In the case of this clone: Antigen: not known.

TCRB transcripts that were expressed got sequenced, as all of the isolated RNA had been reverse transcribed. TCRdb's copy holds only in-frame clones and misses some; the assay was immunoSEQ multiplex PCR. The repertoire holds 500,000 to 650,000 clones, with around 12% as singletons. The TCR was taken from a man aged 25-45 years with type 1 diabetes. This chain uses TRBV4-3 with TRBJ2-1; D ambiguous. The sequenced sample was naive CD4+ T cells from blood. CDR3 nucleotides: TGCGCCAGCAGCCAAGAAACCCGCCCGAACAATGAGCAGTTCTTC. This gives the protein CASSQETRPNNEQFF.